The T cell receptor (beta chain) described here comes from a study of Graves' ophthalmopathy and Graves' hyperthyroidism. Whole-study context: Samples of peripheral blood were obtained at initial diagnosis, prior to treatment of any kind.

Transcripts of RNA were the source for amplifying TCR beta CDR3 regions. The workflow started with a first-round RT-PCR run with HTBI primers and then moved on to a second-round multiplex PCR. TCRdb recomputed calls from the multiplex PCR reads with MiXCR, one row per CDR3 protein. Of around 660,000 distinct CDR3 sequences listed, roughly two fifths were seen once; the top ten hold 3% to 4%. Broader study findings: Separation of ophthalmopathy from stable hyperthyroidism was achieved by a 13-signature model, at roughly 88% sensitivity and around 81% specificity.

Trimming stripped 7 bases from V and 6 bases from J, with 16 bases between. The CDR3 spans 14 residues. Germline loops: CDR1 MNHEY, CDR2 SMNVEV (reference sequence). To note about this clonotype: Its specificity is unknown.

The receptor comes from an adult man with Graves' ophthalmopathy. The V and J genes are TRBV27 and TRBJ1-5, with unresolved D. The sequencing input was peripheral blood. The DNA for the CDR3 is TGTGCCAGCATGTCACCAATTGAGGGTCAGCCCCAGCATTTT. Protein: CASMSPIEGQPQHF.